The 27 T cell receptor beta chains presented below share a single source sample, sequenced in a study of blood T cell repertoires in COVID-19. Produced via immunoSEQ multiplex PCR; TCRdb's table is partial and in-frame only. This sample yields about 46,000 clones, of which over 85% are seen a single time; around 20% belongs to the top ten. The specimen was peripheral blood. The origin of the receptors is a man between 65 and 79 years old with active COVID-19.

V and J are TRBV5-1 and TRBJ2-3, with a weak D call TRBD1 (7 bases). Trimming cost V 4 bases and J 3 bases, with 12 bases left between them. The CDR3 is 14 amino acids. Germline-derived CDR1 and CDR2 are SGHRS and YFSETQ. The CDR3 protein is CASSGGDSTDTQYF. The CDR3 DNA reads TGCGCCAGCAGCGGCGGGGACAGTACAGATACGCAGTATTTT.

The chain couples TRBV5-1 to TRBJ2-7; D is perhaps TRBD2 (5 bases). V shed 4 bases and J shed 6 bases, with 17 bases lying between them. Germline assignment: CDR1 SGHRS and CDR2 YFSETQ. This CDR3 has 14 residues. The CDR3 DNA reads TGCGCCAGCAGCCCGGAGGTGGTGCTAGGCGAGCAGTACTTC. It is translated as CASSPEVVLGEQYF.

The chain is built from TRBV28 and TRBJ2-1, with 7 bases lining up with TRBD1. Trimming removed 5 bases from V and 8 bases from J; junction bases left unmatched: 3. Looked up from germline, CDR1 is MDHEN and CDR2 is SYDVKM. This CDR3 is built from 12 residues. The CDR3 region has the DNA TGTGCCAGCAGTGTTACAGGGGATGAGCAGTTCTTC. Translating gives CASSVTGDEQFF.

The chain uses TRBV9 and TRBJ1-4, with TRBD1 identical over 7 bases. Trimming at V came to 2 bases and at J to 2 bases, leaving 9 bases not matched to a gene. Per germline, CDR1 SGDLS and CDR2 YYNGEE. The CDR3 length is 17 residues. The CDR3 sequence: CASSVGGSTGTNEKLFF. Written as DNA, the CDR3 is TGTGCCAGCAGCGTTGGCGGATCGACAGGGACTAATGAAAAACTGTTTTTT.

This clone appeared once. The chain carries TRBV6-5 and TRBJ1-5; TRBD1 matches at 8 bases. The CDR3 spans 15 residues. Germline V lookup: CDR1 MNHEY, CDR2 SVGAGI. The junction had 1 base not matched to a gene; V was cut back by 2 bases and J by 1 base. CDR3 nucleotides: TGTGCCAGCAGTTACGACAGGGGAAGCAATCAGCCCCAGCATTTT. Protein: CASSYDRGSNQPQHF.

The CDR3 nucleotides are TGTGCCAGCTCACCTGGGGGCAGGAACTATGGCTACACCTTC. Protein: CASSPGGRNYGYTF. This chain joins TRBV18 and TRBJ1-2, with D perhaps matching TRBD1 (6 bases). The germline V and J ends were trimmed by 3 bases and 2 bases, with 10 bases remaining between them. Looked up from germline, CDR1 is KGHSH and CDR2 is LQKENI. This CDR3 has 14 residues.

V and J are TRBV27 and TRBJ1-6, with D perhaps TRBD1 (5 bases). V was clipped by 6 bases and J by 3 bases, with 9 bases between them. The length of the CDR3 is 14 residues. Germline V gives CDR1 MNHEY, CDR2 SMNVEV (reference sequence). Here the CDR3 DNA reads TGTGCCAGCAGCAGGGCAGACTATAATTCACCCCTCCACTTT. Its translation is CASSRADYNSPLHF.

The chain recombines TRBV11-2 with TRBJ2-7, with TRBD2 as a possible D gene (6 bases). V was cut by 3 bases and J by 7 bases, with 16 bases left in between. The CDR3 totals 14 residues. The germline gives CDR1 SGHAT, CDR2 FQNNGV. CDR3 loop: CASSLGGVTGEQYF. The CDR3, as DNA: TGTGCCAGCAGCTTGGGCGGGGTGACGGGAGAGCAGTACTTC.

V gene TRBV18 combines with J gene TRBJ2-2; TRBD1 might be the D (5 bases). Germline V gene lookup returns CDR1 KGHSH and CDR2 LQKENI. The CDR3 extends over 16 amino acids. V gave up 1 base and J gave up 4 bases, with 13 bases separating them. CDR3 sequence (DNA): TGTGCCAGCTCACCACGGGCAGGGATCGCCACCGGGGAGCTGTTTTTT. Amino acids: CASSPRAGIATGELFF.

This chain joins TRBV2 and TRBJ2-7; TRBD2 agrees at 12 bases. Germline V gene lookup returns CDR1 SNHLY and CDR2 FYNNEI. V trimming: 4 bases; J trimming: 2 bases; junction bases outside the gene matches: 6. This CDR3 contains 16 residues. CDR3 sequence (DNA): TGTGCCAGCAGTGGTAGGACTAGCGGGGCCCCCTACGAGCAGTACTTC. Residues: CASSGRTSGAPYEQYF.

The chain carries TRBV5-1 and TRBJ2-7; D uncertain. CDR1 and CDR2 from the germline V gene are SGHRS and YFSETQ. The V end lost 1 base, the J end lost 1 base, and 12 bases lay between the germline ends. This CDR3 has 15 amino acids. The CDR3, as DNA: TGCGCCAGCAGCTTGATCAGCGATTCATCCTACGAGCAGTACTTC. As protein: CASSLISDSSYEQYF.

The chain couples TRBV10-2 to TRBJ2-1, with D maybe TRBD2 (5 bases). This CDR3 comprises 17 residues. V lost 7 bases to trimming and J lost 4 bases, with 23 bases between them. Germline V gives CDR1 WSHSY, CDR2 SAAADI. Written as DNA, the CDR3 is TGCGCCAGCACCGATAAAAGTCATCCGGGAACTTACAATGAGCAGTTCTTC. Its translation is CASTDKSHPGTYNEQFF.

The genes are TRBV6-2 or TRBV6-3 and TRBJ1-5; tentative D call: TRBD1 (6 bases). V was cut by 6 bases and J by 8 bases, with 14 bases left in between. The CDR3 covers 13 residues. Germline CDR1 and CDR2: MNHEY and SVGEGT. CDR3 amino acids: CASSKDSVEPQHF. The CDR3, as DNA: TGTGCCAGCAGCAAGGACAGTGTAGAGCCCCAGCATTTT.

The CDR3 DNA is TGTGCCAGCAGCTTAGTCCCAGGGGGCACTGAAGCTTTCTTT. This gives the protein CASSLVPGGTEAFF. The chain combines TRBV7-9 with TRBJ1-1; 7 nucleotides match TRBD1. Germline CDR1 and CDR2: SEHNR and FQNEAQ (reference sequence). The V and J ends lost 1 base and 4 bases, in that order; junction bases with no gene match: 3. The CDR3 spans 14 residues.

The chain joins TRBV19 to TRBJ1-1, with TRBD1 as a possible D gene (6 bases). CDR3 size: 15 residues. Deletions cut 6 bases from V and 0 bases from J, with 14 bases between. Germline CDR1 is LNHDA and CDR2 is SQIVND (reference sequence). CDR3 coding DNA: TGTGCCAGTAGAACCTTGGCAGGGGTGAACACTGAAGCTTTCTTT. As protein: CASRTLAGVNTEAFF.

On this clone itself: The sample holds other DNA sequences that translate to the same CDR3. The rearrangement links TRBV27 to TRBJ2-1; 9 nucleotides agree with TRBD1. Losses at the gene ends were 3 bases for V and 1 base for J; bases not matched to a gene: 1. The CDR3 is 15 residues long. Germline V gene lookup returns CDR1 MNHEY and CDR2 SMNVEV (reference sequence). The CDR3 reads CASSLTGGSYNEQFF. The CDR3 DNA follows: TGTGCCAGCAGTTTGACAGGGGGTTCCTACAATGAGCAGTTCTTC.

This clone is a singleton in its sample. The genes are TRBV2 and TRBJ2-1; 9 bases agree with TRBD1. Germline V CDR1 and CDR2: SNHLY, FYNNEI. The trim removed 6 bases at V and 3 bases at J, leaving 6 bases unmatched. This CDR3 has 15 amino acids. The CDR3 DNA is TGTGCCAGCAGCGAGACAGGGGGAGACTACAATGAGCAGTTCTTC. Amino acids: CASSETGGDYNEQFF.

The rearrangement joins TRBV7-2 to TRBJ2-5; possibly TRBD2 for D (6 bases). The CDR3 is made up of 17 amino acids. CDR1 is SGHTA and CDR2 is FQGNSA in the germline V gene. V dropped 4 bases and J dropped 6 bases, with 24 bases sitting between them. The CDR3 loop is CASSWRGPGRHTQTQYF. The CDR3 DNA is TGTGCCAGCAGCTGGCGGGGACCGGGACGGCACACCCAGACCCAGTACTTC.

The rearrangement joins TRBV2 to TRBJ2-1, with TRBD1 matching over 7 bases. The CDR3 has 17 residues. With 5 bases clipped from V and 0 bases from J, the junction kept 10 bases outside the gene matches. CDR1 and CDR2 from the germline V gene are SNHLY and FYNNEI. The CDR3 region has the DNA TGTGCCAGCAGTAGAGGGGGACAGAGGAGCTCCTACAATGAGCAGTTCTTC. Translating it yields CASSRGGQRSSYNEQFF.

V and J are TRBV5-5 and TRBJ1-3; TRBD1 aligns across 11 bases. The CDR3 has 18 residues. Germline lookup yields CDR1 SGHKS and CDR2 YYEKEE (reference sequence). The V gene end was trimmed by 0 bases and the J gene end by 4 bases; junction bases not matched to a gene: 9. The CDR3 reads CASSLGRRTGGRGNTIYF. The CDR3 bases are TGTGCCAGCAGCTTGGGGCGCCGGACAGGGGGCAGGGGAAACACCATATATTTT.

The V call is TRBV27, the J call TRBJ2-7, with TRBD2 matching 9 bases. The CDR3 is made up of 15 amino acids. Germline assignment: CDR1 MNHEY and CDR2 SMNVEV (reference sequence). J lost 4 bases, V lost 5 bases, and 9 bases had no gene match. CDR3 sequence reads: CASSAPGLASYEQYF. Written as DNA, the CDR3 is TGTGCCAGCAGTGCGCCGGGACTAGCTAGTTACGAGCAGTACTTC.

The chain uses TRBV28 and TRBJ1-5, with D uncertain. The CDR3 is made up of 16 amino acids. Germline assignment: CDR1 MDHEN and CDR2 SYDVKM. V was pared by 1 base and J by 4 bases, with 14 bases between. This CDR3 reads CASSLYPNLRNQPQHF. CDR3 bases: TGTGCCAGCAGTTTATATCCAAATCTGAGGAATCAGCCCCAGCATTTT.

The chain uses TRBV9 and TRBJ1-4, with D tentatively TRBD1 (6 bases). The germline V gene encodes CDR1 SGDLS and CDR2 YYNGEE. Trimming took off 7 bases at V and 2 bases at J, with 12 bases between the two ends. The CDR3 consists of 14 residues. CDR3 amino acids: CASARQATNEKLFF. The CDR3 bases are TGTGCCAGCGCCCGACAGGCCACTAATGAAAAACTGTTTTTT.

CDR3 in amino acids: CASSLGGSTGKEKLFF. The DNA of the CDR3 is TGTGCCAGCAGCTTAGGGGGGTCGACAGGGAAGGAAAAACTGTTTTTT. The chain links TRBV7-2 to TRBJ1-4; 7 bases align to TRBD1. Germline CDR1 reads SGHTA; CDR2 reads FQGNSA. The CDR3 has 16 residues. V lost 1 base and J lost 8; bases outside the gene matches: 10.

The CDR3 DNA reads as TGTGCCACCAGCCCCCCGGGGGGGTGGGGTGAAAAACTGTTTTTT. Translating gives CATSPPGGWGEKLFF. V and J are TRBV15 and TRBJ1-4; D perhaps matches TRBD1 (5 bases). V lost 5 bases and J lost 7, with 17 bases in between. Germline CDR1 LNHNV, CDR2 YYDKDF (reference sequence). The length of the CDR3 is 15 residues.

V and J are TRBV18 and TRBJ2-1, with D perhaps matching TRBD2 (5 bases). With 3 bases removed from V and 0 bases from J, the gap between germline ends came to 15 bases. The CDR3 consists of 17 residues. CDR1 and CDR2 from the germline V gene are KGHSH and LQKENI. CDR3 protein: CASSPALAGRSYNEQFF. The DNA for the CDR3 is TGTGCCAGCTCACCGGCTTTGGCGGGCCGCTCCTACAATGAGCAGTTCTTC.

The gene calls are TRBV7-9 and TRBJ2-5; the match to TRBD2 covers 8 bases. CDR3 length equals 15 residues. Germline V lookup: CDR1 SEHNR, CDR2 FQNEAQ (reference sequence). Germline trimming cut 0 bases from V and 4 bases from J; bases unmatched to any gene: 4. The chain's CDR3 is CASSLASGAGETQYF. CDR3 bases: TGTGCCAGCAGCTTAGCTAGCGGGGCTGGAGAGACCCAGTACTTC.